This T cell receptor (beta chain) comes out of a study of early T cells in non-severe SARS-CoV-2 infection. Study overall: With bulk RNA from unsorted whole blood as input, sequencing yielded unpaired chains.

Looked up from germline, CDR1 is LGHDT and CDR2 is YNNKEL (reference sequence). CDR3 length equals 17 residues. J gave up 1 base and V 0 bases, and 8 bases lay outside the gene matches. Individually, cDNA molecules had unique molecular identifiers attached to them. A single record per CDR3 protein comes from TCRdb applying MiXCR to the 5' RACE reads. This sample yields over 70,000 distinct CDR3 sequences, of which roughly 14% are seen a single time; 5.5% to 8% belongs to the top ten. The source is an adult who was a healthcare worker with PCR-confirmed SARS-CoV-2 infection or an uninfected control (not recorded which). The rearrangement joins TRBV3-1 to TRBJ1-1, with 7 bases that match TRBD1. Sequencing was carried out using whole blood. The CDR3 loop is CASSQESPTGRNTEAFF. The CDR3 bases are TGTGCCAGCAGCCAAGAATCCCCGACAGGGCGGAACACTGAAGCTTTCTTT.